A single sample gave rise to the 27 T cell receptor beta chains below, sequenced in a study of Graves' ophthalmopathy and Graves' hyperthyroidism. TCR beta CDR3 amplification used RNA transcripts. HTBI primers primed a first-round RT-PCR, and a second-round multiplex PCR followed. MiXCR was run by TCRdb on the multiplex PCR reads, yielding one entry per CDR3 protein. The table has around 1,200,000 distinct CDR3 sequences, 35% to 40% seen once; the top ten hold 11%. Sequencing was carried out using peripheral blood or thyroid tissue (not recorded which). All receptors derive from an adult man with Graves' hyperthyroidism.

This clonotype was observed at least ten times. The chain uses TRBV7-2 and TRBJ2-5; 7 bases are a match to TRBD1. The CDR3 is 14 residues long. J lost 3 bases, V lost 3 bases, and 4 bases had no gene match. The germline gives CDR1 SGHTA, CDR2 FQGNSA. CDR3 region: CASSFRTGEETQYF. The CDR3 DNA is TGTGCCAGCAGCTTTAGGACAGGCGAAGAGACCCAGTACTTC. Based on the CDR3 plus reference TRBV7-2 and TRBJ2-5, the full variable domain is GAGVSQSPSNKVTEKGKDVELRCDPISGHTALYWYRQSLGQGLEFLIYFQGNSAPDKSGLPSDRFSAERTGGSVSTLTIQRTQQEDSAVYLCASSFRTGEETQYFGPGTRLLVL.

This clonotype was counted at least ten times. The chain employs TRBV24-1 and TRBJ1-2; D is uncertain. CDR1 is KGHDR, CDR2 SFDVKD, per germline. The V and J ends lost 3 bases and 4 bases respectively, with 11 bases between them. CDR3 length equals 14 residues. The CDR3 region is CATSDPVRPYGYTF. In nucleotides, the CDR3 is TGTGCCACCAGTGATCCGGTTCGGCCCTATGGCTACACCTTC.

V and J are TRBV7-8 and TRBJ2-7, with 7 bases identical to TRBD1. The CDR3 loop spans 12 amino acids. V gave up 7 bases and J gave up 7 bases; unmatched junction bases: 7. CDR1 is SGHVS, CDR2 FQNEAQ, per germline. CDR3 coding DNA: TGTGCCAGCACCAAACAGGGGTGGGAGCAGTACTTC. Translation: CASTKQGWEQYF.

Many counts were recorded for this clonotype. The rearrangement links TRBV13 to TRBJ1-1; D uncertain. V was cut by 5 bases and J by 10 bases, with 11 bases left in between. Germline assignment: CDR1 PRHDT and CDR2 FYEKMQ (reference sequence). This CDR3 spans 11 amino acids. The CDR3 sequence is CASSRTAPAFF. The DNA for the CDR3 is TGTGCCAGCAGCCGGACGGCGCCAGCTTTCTTT.

The chain combines TRBV2 with TRBJ1-2, with D hard to call. Trimming pared 5 bases from V and 6 bases from J, leaving 16 bases between. The germline CDR1 and CDR2 sequences are SNHLY and FYNNEI. CDR3 length: 14 residues. The CDR3 loop reads CASSYSKKPNGYTF. DNA for the CDR3: TGTGCCAGCAGTTACTCGAAAAAGCCCAATGGCTACACCTTC.

This clonotype appeared many times. This chain links TRBV7-8 with TRBJ1-2, with a possible D match to TRBD1 (5 bases). Deletions cut 0 bases from V and 6 bases from J, with 11 bases between. CDR3 size: 14 residues. Looked up from germline, CDR1 is SGHVS and CDR2 is FQNEAQ. The CDR3 spells CASSLAYRDDGYTF. CDR3 DNA sequence: TGTGCCAGCAGCTTAGCATATAGGGACGATGGCTACACCTTC.

The chain uses TRBV7-3 and TRBJ2-5; 11 bases line up with TRBD1. CDR3 size: 14 residues. V shed 6 bases and J 1 base; nucleotides not matched to a gene: 1. Germline loops: CDR1 SGHTA, CDR2 FQGTGA. This chain's CDR3 is CASRGQGGQETQYF. The CDR3 DNA follows: TGTGCCAGCAGGGGACAGGGGGGCCAAGAGACCCAGTACTTC.

The V call is TRBV6-5, the J call TRBJ1-2; D possibly corresponds to TRBD1 (5 bases). CDR1 and CDR2 from the germline V gene are MNHEY and SVGAGI. Trimming took off 0 bases at V and 0 bases at J, with 8 bases between the two ends. This CDR3 has 15 amino acids. CDR3 sequence: CASSYSTASNYGYTF. CDR3 DNA sequence: TGTGCCAGCAGTTACTCGACAGCCTCTAACTATGGCTACACCTTC.

Ten or more counts support this clonotype. The chain combines TRBV6-5 with TRBJ2-7, with D perhaps matching TRBD2 (5 bases). This CDR3 is built from 14 residues. Germline loops: CDR1 MNHEY, CDR2 SVGAGI. V lost 2 bases and J 1 base, leaving 9 bases between the germline ends. For the CDR3, the DNA is TGTGCCAGCAGTTACAATAGCGTGTCCTACGAGCAGTACTTC. It is translated as CASSYNSVSYEQYF.

This clonotype was counted between two and nine times. A much larger clone differs by one base, so this may be a read error. The V call is TRBV7-2, the J call TRBJ1-4; unclear D gene. Germline V gives CDR1 SGHTA, CDR2 FQGNSA. CDR3 length equals 12 residues. In DNA form, the CDR3 reads TGTGCCAGCAGCTCCGCTAATGAAAAACTGGTTTTT. This encodes CASSSANEKLVF.

The chain employs TRBV20-1 and TRBJ2-7; D possibly corresponds to TRBD2 (6 bases). CDR1 and CDR2 from the germline V gene are DFQATT and SNEGSKA (reference sequence). The CDR3 loop spans 18 amino acids. V lost 0 bases and J lost 2, with 23 bases in between. CDR3 DNA: TGCAGTGCTAGAGACACCGGGGCGGGTGGGAGGCCCGCCTACGAGCAGTACTTC. It yields the protein CSARDTGAGGRPAYEQYF.

The chain couples TRBV28 to TRBJ1-5, with D perhaps TRBD1 (6 bases). Trimming cost V 2 bases and J 5 bases, with 16 bases left between them. This CDR3 has 16 residues. Per the germline V gene, CDR1 is MDHEN and CDR2 is SYDVKM. In nucleotides, the CDR3 is TGTGCCAGCAGTTTACCCCGGGTGGGGGCGTATCAGCCCCAGCATTTT. It encodes CASSLPRVGAYQPQHF.

CDR3 nucleotide sequence: TGTGCCAGCAGCAAACTAGCGGGGCCCTCCTACGAGCAGTACTTC. As protein: CASSKLAGPSYEQYF. This rearrangement joins TRBV9 to TRBJ2-7; TRBD2 agrees at 10 bases. V lost 4 bases and J lost 0; bases outside the gene matches: 4. Germline CDR1 SGDLS, CDR2 YYNGEE. This CDR3 comprises 15 residues.

A note on this clonotype: This sequence may be a read error, since a much larger clone differs from it by one base. The chain employs TRBV9 and TRBJ2-5; 9 bases align to TRBD2. V dropped 3 bases and J dropped 3; count of bases not matched to a gene: 6. Looked up from germline, CDR1 is SGDLS and CDR2 is YYNGEE. CDR3 size: 15 residues. The CDR3 bases are TGTGCCAGCAGCGGAAAGGGACTAGCTGAAGAGACCCAGTACTTC. Encoded protein: CASSGKGLAEETQYF. The full variable domain, in which reference TRBV9 and TRBJ2-5 provide the parts outside the CDR3, is DSGVTQTPKHLITATGQRVTLRCSPRSGDLSVYWYQQSLDQGLQFLIQYYNGEERAKGNILERFSAQQFPDLHSELNLSSLELGDSALYFCASSGKGLAEETQYFGPGTRLLVL.

This clonotype was counted many times. CDR3: CAITTGVITGELFF. The CDR3 coding sequence is TGTGCCATCACGACAGGGGTAATCACCGGGGAGCTGTTTTTT. The chain has TRBV10-3 and TRBJ2-2; 8 nucleotides line up with TRBD1. V was clipped by 7 bases and J by 4 bases; unmatched bases: 5. This CDR3 contains 14 residues. Germline V gene sequence: CDR1 ENHRY, CDR2 SYGVKD.

In its sample, this clonotype was seen a few times. The germline gene is not matched at one end of the junction; a read error may be the cause. This chain joins TRBV7-8 and TRBJ2-7; 7 bases line up with TRBD1. Looked up from germline, CDR1 is SGHVS and CDR2 is FQNEAQ. There are 17 residues in the CDR3. In nucleotides, the CDR3 is TGTGCCAGCAGCTCGCAAACAATCCGGGACAGAGAGTACGGGCAGTACTTC. Its protein is CASSSQTIRDREYGQYF.

In its sample, this clonotype was seen a few times. This chain's CDR3 is CSARIWTGNSYEQYF. The CDR3 DNA reads TGCAGTGCTAGAATCTGGACAGGAAACTCCTACGAGCAGTACTTC. V usage is TRBV20-1 and J usage is TRBJ2-7; 7 bases line up with TRBD1. The junction had 7 bases not matched to a gene; V was cut back by 2 bases and J by 0 bases. CDR1 and CDR2 (germline): DFQATT, SNEGSKA (reference sequence). There are 15 residues in the CDR3.

For this clonotype: One end of the junction varies from germline; a read error may be responsible. V gene TRBV10-3 combines with J gene TRBJ1-5, with 9 bases that match TRBD1. The CDR3 consists of 16 residues. Germline assignment: CDR1 ENHRY and CDR2 SYGVKD. The CDR3 loop is CASSLSKDRGAQPQHF. The CDR3 DNA reads TGTGCCAGCAGTTTATCGAAGGACAGGGGAGCGCAGCCCCAGCATTTT.

The V and J genes are TRBV2 and TRBJ2-5; D uncertain. V dropped 3 bases and J dropped 5 bases, with 13 bases sitting between them. Germline V gene sequence: CDR1 SNHLY, CDR2 FYNNEI. The length of the CDR3 is 14 residues. This chain's CDR3 is CASSEGPRSETQYF. The CDR3 DNA sequence: TGTGCCAGCAGTGAGGGTCCCCGGTCGGAGACCCAGTACTTC.

Ten or more counts support this clonotype. The chain couples TRBV5-6 to TRBJ1-6; possible D gene TRBD1, 5 bases. Germline-derived CDR1 and CDR2 are SGHDT and YYEEEE. Trimming removed 3 bases at V and 10 bases at J, with 17 bases between. The CDR3 covers 15 residues. The CDR3 bases are TGTGCCAGCAGCTACGACAGTATTGGACCATCACCCCTCCACTTT. Translation gives CASSYDSIGPSPLHF.

Worth noting for this clonotype: Lacking the conserved final phenylalanine or tryptophan, this CDR3 likely reflects a read error. No DNA is shown, since the ends of the CDR3 on it are uncertain; the CDR3 is the one TCRdb lists. This chain connects TRBV7-8 to TRBJ1-1; the DNA was not used to check the table's D call, TRBD1. The CDR3 spans 17 residues, counting both ends. The germline CDR1 and CDR2 sequences are SGHVS and FQNEAQ. CDR3 protein: CASGVRDRYSMATPSVR.

This clonotype was recorded many times. The chain joins TRBV10-3 to TRBJ2-7, with TRBD1 matching over 7 bases. The CDR3 runs to 15 residues. The germline gives CDR1 ENHRY, CDR2 SYGVKD. The V gene end was trimmed by 3 bases and the J gene end by 2 bases; junction bases not matched to a gene: 7. The CDR3 here is CAISDMGQRTYEQYF. Here the CDR3 DNA reads TGTGCCATCAGTGATATGGGACAGCGAACCTACGAGCAGTACTTC.

This clonotype was picked up many times. The chain uses TRBV7-9 and TRBJ1-5; D gene uncertain. The V end lost 1 base, the J end lost 5 bases, and 6 bases lay between the germline ends. Germline CDR1 and CDR2: SEHNR and FQNEAQ (reference sequence). The CDR3 totals 13 residues. The CDR3 coding sequence is TGTGCCAGCAGCTTAGAGGCGTATCAGCCCCAGCATTTT. Its translation is CASSLEAYQPQHF.

Worth noting for this clonotype: A junction boundary mismatches the germline segment, possibly from a read error. The V and J genes are TRBV7-9 and TRBJ1-6, with 9 nucleotides matching TRBD1. This CDR3 has 15 amino acids. In germline, CDR1 is SEHNR, CDR2 FQNEAQ (reference sequence). The CDR3 sequence is CTSSLGTGKGSPLHF. The CDR3 DNA reads TGTACCAGCAGCTTAGGGACAGGGAAGGGTTCACCCCTCCACTTT.

This clonotype has ten or more counts. The chain employs TRBV20-1 and TRBJ2-5, with TRBD2 matching 7 bases. The trim removed 4 bases at V and 3 bases at J, leaving 5 bases unmatched. Germline assignment: CDR1 DFQATT and CDR2 SNEGSKA (reference sequence). The CDR3 totals 13 residues. The CDR3 loop reads CSAMVAGEETQYF. DNA for the CDR3: TGCAGTGCTATGGTCGCGGGGGAAGAGACCCAGTACTTC.

This clonotype was found many times. The chain uses TRBV7-2 and TRBJ1-5; TRBD1 matches 10 bases. The trim removed 5 bases at V and 4 bases at J, leaving 2 bases unmatched. The CDR3 spans 14 residues. CDR1 and CDR2 from the germline V gene are SGHTA and FQGNSA. The CDR3 nucleotides read TGTGCCAGCAGCAAGGACAGGGGGAATCAGCCCCAGCATTTT. Amino acid sequence: CASSKDRGNQPQHF.

Remarks on this clonotype: The junction shows a germline mismatch at one end, possibly a read error. This sequence joins TRBV10-3 and TRBJ2-6; maybe TRBD1 (5 bases). This CDR3 contains 14 residues. Germline lookup yields CDR1 ENHRY and CDR2 SYGVKD. CDR3 DNA: TGTGCCATCAGTCAGGGCCCAGGGTTTGGTACTGAAGCTTTC. Amino acid sequence: CAISQGPGFGTEAF.